This T cell receptor (beta chain) is from a study of graft-versus-host responses after intestinal transplantation. Study overall: Isolated intestinal, liver-intestinal, or multivisceral transplants had been given to the recipients.

Regarding the study as a whole: The presence of high graft-versus-host to host-versus-graft clonal ratios in allografts characterized patients with graft-donor T cell macrochimerism.

Germline V gene lookup returns CDR1 WSHSY and CDR2 SAAADI. Trimming took 5 bases from V and 3 from J; bases not matched to a gene: 12. The CDR3 length is 16 residues. Profiling relied on immunoSEQ multiplex PCR, and the TCRdb table lists in-frame clones only, not all of them. The table shows more than 85,000 clones, with 85% to 95% occurring only once. Turning to this clone: Its antigen remains unidentified.

The clonotype originates from a human donor who was the organ donor for an intestinal transplant. The rearrangement links TRBV10-2 to TRBJ2-7; 8 nucleotides line up with TRBD1. This specimen consisted of unstimulated CD8+ T cells sorted from spleen or lymph node cells, obtained before transplant. The CDR3 nucleotides are TGCGCCAGCAGTCCATCCCCAGGGGGCTATAGCTACGAGCAGTACTTC. This sequence encodes CASSPSPGGYSYEQYF.